The source of this T cell receptor (beta chain) is a study of shared clonotypes between healthy human individuals. Study background: CD4 naive cells filled three plates per donor, CD4 memory three, CD8 naive two and CD8 memory one.

As regards this clone: Its matching antigen is unknown.

Repertoires were generated with immunoSEQ multiplex PCR, while TCRdb's copy carries only in-frame clones and drops some. Altogether around 1.5 million clones are present, 95% to 99% being singletons, with the ten largest covering roughly 0.42%. Study results and caveats: Relative to memory subsets, naive subsets generally showed larger estimated richness.

Trimming removed 5 bases from V and 6 bases from J, with 17 bases in between. Germline values: CDR1 MNHEY, CDR2 SMNVEV (reference sequence). The CDR3 contains 14 residues. Sequencing was performed on naive CD4+ T cells sorted from blood. Stated subset: CD45RA+ positively selected. The chain joins TRBV27 to TRBJ2-7, with D perhaps given as TRBD1 or TRBD2 (5 bases each). This TCR was sampled from a man between 25 and 39 years old in good health. Here the CDR3 DNA reads TGTGCCAGCAGTCCAAACCGGGGCCACCCCGAGCAGTACTTC. Protein: CASSPNRGHPEQYF.